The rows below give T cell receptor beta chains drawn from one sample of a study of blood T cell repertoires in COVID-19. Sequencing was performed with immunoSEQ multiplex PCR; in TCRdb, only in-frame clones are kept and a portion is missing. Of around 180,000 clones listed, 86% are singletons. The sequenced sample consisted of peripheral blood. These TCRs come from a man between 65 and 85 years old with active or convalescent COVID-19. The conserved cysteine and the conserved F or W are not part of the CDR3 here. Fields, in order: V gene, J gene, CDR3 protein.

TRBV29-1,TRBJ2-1,SVVGLADHPSSYNEQF
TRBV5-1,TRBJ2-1,ASSPFGSSSYNEQF
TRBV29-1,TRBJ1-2,SVGRDRVGYT
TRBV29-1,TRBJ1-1,SGDSRLKNTEAF
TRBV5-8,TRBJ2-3,ASSLAGTDTQY
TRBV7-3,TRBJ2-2,ASSLMLGGGELF
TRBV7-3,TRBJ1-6,ASSITGPYNSPLH
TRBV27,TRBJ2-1,ASSLYLAGLYEQF
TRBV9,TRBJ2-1,ASSVDLGGRAYNEQF
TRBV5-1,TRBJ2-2,ASSLEGLSQGELF
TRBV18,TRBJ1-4,ASSPKGAGEKLF
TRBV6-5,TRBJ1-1,ASSDRTGSTEAF
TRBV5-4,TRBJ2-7,ATHRGTPYEQY
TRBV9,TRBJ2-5,ASTRTSGSQETQY